This T cell receptor (beta chain) was sequenced in a study of shared clonotypes between healthy human individuals. Data came from immunoSEQ multiplex PCR; TCRdb stores just in-frame clones and leaves some out. The profile shows hundreds of thousands of clones, roughly 73% of them singletons. This CDR3 comprises 16 residues. Per the germline V gene, CDR1 is LGHNA and CDR2 is YNFKEQ. With 0 bases removed from V and 3 bases from J, the gap between germline ends came to 11 bases. The study separated CD4+ cells into CD45RA+ naive and CD45RA-negative memory subsets. This clone was found a few times. The antigen remains unidentified. Study-level findings and limits: Naive subsets generally had larger estimated richness than memory subsets. Sorted-subset sequencing, rarefaction showed, was incomplete despite large depth. Shared across a handful of donors were around 4.7% of the naive CD4 clonotypes.

This sequence was found in a woman aged 25 to 45 in good health. The sequenced sample was memory CD4+ T cells sorted from blood. Specified subset: CD45RA-negative fraction. V gene TRBV4-2 combines with J gene TRBJ2-2, with D possibly being TRBD2 (5 bases). The CDR3 region has the DNA TGTGCCAGCAGCCAAGATCTGCGGGCGGACACCGGGGAGCTGTTTTTT. Its translation is CASSQDLRADTGELFF.